This TCR beta chain was profiled in a study of blood T cell repertoires in COVID-19. The table came from immunoSEQ multiplex PCR; TCRdb's copy has only in-frame clones and leaves some out. The sample contains under 350,000 clones, 80% to 90% of which appear only once. Germline V gene sequence: CDR1 MNHEY, CDR2 SMNVEV (reference sequence). The CDR3 spans 18 residues. V lost 1 base and J lost 4; bases outside the gene matches: 11. The chain uses TRBV27 and TRBJ2-2, with 8 bases fitting TRBD1. This receptor was identified in a woman between 40 and 50 years old with acute COVID-19. The material sequenced was PBMCs or T cells enriched from blood (not recorded which). CDR3 bases: TGTGCCAGCAGTTTATTACCGCCCCGGGACAGGTTCACCGGGGAGCTGTTTTTT. Translated, it gives CASSLLPPRDRFTGELFF.